The 8 T cell receptor beta chains listed next were all sequenced from one sample in a study of graft-versus-host responses after intestinal transplantation. The table came from immunoSEQ multiplex PCR; TCRdb's copy has only in-frame clones and leaves some out. In the table there are about 40,000 clones, approximately 95% of which are singletons. The source was PBMCs, collected approximately 100 weeks after intestinal transplantation. Receptors were obtained from a human patient who received an intestinal transplant, so some T cells may come from the graft donor.

The chain carries TRBV19 and TRBJ1-4, with a tentative D call TRBD1 (6 bases). The length of the CDR3 is 16 residues. Trimming left V 0 bases short and J 0 bases short, with 8 bases between. Germline assignment: CDR1 LNHDA and CDR2 SQIVND (reference sequence). This CDR3 is CASSIDKGATNEKLFF. In nucleotides, the CDR3 is TGTGCCAGTAGTATAGATAAGGGGGCAACTAATGAAAAACTGTTTTTT. The whole variable domain, filled in from reference TRBV19 and TRBJ1-4, reads DGGITQSPKYLFRKEGQNVTLSCEQNLNHDAMYWYRQDPGQGLRLIYYSQIVNDFQKGDIAEGYSVSREKKESFPLTVTSAQKNPTAFYLCASSIDKGATNEKLFFGSGTQLSVL.

The genes are TRBV28 and TRBJ2-7, with 10 bases that match TRBD2. V was pared by 3 bases and J by 4 bases, with 6 bases of the junction left unmatched. CDR3 size: 15 residues. Germline loops: CDR1 MDHEN, CDR2 SYDVKM. CDR3 residues: CASSFASGREYEQYF. In nucleotides, the CDR3 is TGTGCCAGCAGTTTTGCTAGCGGGAGAGAGTACGAGCAGTACTTC.

The chain combines TRBV28 with TRBJ2-3; D may be TRBD1 (7 bases). With 6 bases removed from V and 6 bases from J, the gap between germline ends came to 10 bases. CDR3 length equals 12 residues. The germline gives CDR1 MDHEN, CDR2 SYDVKM. The CDR3 loop is CASRSGGDTQYF. CDR3 bases: TGTGCCAGCAGATCAGGGGGGGATACGCAGTATTTT.

The V and J genes are TRBV2 and TRBJ1-2, with D maybe TRBD1 (6 bases). The ends were cut back, 4 bases at V and 2 bases at J, with 14 bases in the middle. This CDR3 comprises 15 residues. Germline assignment: CDR1 SNHLY and CDR2 FYNNEI. Written as DNA, the CDR3 is TGTGCCAGCAGTGTTTCGTTACAGGGAAACTATGGCTACACCTTC. As protein: CASSVSLQGNYGYTF. Full variable domain (missing parts from reference TRBV2 and TRBJ1-2): EPEVTQTPSHQVTQMGQEVILRCVPISNHLYFYWYRQILGQKVEFLVSFYNNEISEKSEIFDDQFSVERPDGSNFTLKIRSTKLEDSAMYFCASSVSLQGNYGYTFGSGTRLTVV.

This clone was picked up a small number of times. Other DNA sequences within the sample encode an identical CDR3. The chain combines TRBV28 with TRBJ1-5; a possible D gene is TRBD1 (6 bases). Trimming cost V 3 bases and J 4 bases, with 10 bases left between them. Germline V CDR1 and CDR2: MDHEN, SYDVKM. There are 14 residues in the CDR3. CDR3 amino acids: CASSLSGENQPQHF. The CDR3 DNA follows: TGTGCCAGCAGTTTGTCAGGGGAGAATCAGCCCCAGCATTTT.

The gene calls are TRBV5-4 and TRBJ2-2, with 7 bases matching TRBD2. Trimming took 4 bases from V and 7 from J; bases not matched to a gene: 7. The germline V gene encodes CDR1 SGHNT and CDR2 YYREEE (reference sequence). The CDR3 extends over 14 amino acids. CDR3 sequence reads: CASSQAGRIGELFF. In DNA, the CDR3 is TGTGCCAGCAGCCAAGCCGGGAGGATCGGGGAGCTGTTTTTT.

The genes are TRBV27 and TRBJ1-4, with TRBD1 as a possible D gene (5 bases). CDR1 is MNHEY, CDR2 SMNVEV, per germline (reference sequence). The V gene lost 6 bases and the J gene lost 5 bases, with 16 bases spanning the gap. The CDR3 totals 15 residues. The CDR3 reads CASSLGEGPNEKLFF. The CDR3 DNA follows: TGTGCCAGCAGCCTCGGGGAGGGACCCAATGAAAAACTGTTTTTT.

The rearrangement links TRBV19 to TRBJ2-5; 7 bases are shared with TRBD2. This CDR3 region has 15 residues. In germline, CDR1 is LNHDA, CDR2 SQIVND (reference sequence). Trimming took 1 base from V and 1 from J; bases not matched to a gene: 3. As DNA, the CDR3 is TGTGCCAGTAGTATAGGGGGGGGATCCCAAGAGACCCAGTACTTC. This translates into CASSIGGGSQETQYF. Filled out from reference TRBV19 and TRBJ2-5, the complete variable domain reads DGGITQSPKYLFRKEGQNVTLSCEQNLNHDAMYWYRQDPGQGLRLIYYSQIVNDFQKGDIAEGYSVSREKKESFPLTVTSAQKNPTAFYLCASSIGGGSQETQYFGPGTRLLVL.